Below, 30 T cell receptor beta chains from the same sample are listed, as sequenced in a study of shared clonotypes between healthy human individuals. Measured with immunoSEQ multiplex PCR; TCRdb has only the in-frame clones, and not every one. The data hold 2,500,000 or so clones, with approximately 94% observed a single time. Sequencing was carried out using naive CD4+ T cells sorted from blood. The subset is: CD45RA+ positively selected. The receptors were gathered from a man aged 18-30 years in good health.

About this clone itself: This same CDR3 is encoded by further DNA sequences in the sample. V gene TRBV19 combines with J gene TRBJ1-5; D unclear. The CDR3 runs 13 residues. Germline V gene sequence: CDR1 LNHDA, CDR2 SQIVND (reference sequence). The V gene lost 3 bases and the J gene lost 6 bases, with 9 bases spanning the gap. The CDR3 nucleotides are TGTGCCAGTAGTATCGAGGTGACTCAGCCCCAGCATTTT. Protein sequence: CASSIEVTQPQHF.

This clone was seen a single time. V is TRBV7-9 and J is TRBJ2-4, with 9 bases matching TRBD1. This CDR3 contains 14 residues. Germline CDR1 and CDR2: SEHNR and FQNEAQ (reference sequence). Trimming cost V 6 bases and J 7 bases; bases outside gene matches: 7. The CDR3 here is CASSRTGEWNIQYF. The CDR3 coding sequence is TGTGCCAGCAGTCGGACAGGGGAATGGAACATTCAGTACTTC.

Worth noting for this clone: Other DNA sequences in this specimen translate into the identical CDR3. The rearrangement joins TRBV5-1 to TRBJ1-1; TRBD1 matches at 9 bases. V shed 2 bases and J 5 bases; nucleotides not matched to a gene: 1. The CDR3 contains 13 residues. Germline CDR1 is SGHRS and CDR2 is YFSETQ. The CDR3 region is CASSLDRGTEAFF. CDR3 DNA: TGCGCCAGCAGCTTAGACAGGGGGACTGAAGCTTTCTTT.

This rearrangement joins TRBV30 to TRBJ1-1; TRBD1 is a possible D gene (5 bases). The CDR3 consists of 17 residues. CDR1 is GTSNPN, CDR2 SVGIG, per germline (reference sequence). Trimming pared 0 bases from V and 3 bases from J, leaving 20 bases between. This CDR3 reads CAWSVFWVQGGDTEAFF. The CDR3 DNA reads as TGTGCCTGGAGTGTATTTTGGGTGCAGGGCGGGGACACTGAAGCTTTCTTT.

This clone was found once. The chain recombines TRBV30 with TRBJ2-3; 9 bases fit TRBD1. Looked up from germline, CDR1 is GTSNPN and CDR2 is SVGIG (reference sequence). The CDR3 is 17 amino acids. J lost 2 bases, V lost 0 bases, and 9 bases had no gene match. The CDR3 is CAWSVISGTGHTDTQYF. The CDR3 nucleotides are TGTGCCTGGAGTGTAATTTCCGGGACAGGGCACACAGATACGCAGTATTTT.

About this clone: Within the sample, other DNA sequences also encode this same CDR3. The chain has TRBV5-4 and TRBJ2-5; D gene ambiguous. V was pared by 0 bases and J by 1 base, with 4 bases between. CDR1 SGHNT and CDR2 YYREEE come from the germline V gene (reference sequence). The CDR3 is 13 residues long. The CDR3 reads CASSLGLQETQYF. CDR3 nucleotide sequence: TGTGCCAGCAGCTTGGGACTCCAAGAGACCCAGTACTTC.

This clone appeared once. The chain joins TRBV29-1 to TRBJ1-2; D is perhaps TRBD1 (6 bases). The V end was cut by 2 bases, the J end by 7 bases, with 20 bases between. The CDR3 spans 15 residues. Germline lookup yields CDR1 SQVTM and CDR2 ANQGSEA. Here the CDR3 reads CSVESGGGQRGGYTF. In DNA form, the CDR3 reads TGCAGCGTTGAAAGTGGGGGCGGCCAAAGGGGTGGCTACACCTTC.

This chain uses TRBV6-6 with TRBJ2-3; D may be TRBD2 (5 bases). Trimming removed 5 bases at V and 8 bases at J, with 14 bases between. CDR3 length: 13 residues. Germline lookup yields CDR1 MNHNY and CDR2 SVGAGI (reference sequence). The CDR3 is CASSQPTKSTQYF. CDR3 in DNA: TGTGCCAGCAGTCAACCGACTAAATCTACGCAGTATTTT.

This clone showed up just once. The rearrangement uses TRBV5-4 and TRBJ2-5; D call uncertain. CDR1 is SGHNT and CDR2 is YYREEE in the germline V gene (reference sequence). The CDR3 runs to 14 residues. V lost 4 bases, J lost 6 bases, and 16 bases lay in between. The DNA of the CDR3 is TGTGCCAGCAGCAGTTTTAGTACACCCAAGACCCAGTACTTC. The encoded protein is CASSSFSTPKTQYF.

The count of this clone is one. This CDR3 is CAWRSTSGGPRDTQYF. In DNA, the CDR3 is TGTGCCTGGAGGTCCACTAGCGGGGGGCCCCGGGATACGCAGTATTTT. The J gene is TRBJ2-3, the V gene TRBV30; 12 bases align to TRBD2. The germline V gene has CDR1 GTSNPN and CDR2 SVGIG (reference sequence). The J segment lost 6 bases and the V segment lost 3 bases, leaving 10 bases of the junction unmatched. CDR3 length equals 16 residues.

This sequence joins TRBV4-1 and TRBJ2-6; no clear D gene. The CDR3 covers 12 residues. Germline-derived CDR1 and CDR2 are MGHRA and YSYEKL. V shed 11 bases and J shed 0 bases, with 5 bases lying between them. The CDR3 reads CASSSGANVLTF. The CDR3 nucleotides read TGCGCCTCTAGCTCTGGGGCCAACGTCCTGACTTTC.

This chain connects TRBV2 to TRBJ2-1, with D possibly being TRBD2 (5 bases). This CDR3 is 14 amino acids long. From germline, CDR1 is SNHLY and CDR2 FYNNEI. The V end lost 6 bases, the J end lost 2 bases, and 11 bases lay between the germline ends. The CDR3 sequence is CASSVTGTYNEQFF. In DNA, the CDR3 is TGTGCCAGCAGCGTTACGGGGACCTACAATGAGCAGTTCTTC.

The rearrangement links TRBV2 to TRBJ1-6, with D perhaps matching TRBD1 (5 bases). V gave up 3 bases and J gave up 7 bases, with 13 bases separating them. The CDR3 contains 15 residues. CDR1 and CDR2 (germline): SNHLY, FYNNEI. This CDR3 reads CASSDMDKQNSPLHF. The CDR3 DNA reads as TGTGCCAGCAGTGACATGGACAAACAGAATTCACCCCTCCACTTT.

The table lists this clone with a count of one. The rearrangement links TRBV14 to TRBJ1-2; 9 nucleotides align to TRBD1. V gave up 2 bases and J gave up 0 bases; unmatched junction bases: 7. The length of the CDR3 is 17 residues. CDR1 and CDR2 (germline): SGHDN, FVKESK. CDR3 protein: CASSQRTGANPNYGYTF. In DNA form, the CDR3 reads TGTGCCAGCAGCCAACGGACAGGGGCGAACCCTAACTATGGCTACACCTTC.

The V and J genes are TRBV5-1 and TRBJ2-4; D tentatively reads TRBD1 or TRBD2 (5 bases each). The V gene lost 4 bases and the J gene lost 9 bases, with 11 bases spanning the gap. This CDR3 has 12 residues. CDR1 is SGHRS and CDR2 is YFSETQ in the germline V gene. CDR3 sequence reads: CASSEPGPIQYF. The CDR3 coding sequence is TGCGCCAGCAGCGAGCCGGGGCCCATTCAGTACTTC.

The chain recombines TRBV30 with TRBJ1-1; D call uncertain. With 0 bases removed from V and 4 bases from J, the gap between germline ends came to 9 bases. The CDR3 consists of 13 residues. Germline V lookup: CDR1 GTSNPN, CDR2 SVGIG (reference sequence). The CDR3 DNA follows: TGTGCCTGGAGTGTACACAAGTCCACTGAAGCTTTCTTT. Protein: CAWSVHKSTEAFF.

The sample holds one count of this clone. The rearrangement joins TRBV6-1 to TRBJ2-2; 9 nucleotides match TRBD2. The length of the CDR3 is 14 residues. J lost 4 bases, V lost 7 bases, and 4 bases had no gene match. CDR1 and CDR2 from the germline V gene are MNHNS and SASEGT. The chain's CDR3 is CASIGGRATGELFF. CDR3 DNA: TGTGCCAGCATCGGCGGGAGGGCCACCGGGGAGCTGTTTTTT.

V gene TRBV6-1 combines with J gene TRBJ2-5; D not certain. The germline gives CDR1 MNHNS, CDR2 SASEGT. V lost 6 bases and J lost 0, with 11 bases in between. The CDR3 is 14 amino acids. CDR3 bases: TGTGCCAGCAGGCGATCAGTGTACCAAGAGACCCAGTACTTC. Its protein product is CASRRSVYQETQYF.

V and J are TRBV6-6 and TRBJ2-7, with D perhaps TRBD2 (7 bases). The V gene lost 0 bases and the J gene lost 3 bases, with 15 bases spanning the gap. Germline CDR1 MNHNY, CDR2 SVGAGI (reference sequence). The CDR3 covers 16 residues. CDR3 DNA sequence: TGTGCCAGCAGTTACTCGTACCGGGGGGCAATCTACGAGCAGTACTTC. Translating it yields CASSYSYRGAIYEQYF.

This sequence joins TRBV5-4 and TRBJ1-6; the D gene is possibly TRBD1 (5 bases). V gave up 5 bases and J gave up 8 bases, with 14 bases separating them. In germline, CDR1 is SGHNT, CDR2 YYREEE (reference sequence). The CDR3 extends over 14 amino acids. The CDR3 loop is CASSRDLGDSPLHF. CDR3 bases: TGTGCCAGCAGTCGGGACTTGGGGGATTCACCCCTCCACTTT.

The CDR3 reads CASKDLQGSYNSPLHF. For the CDR3, the DNA is TGTGCCAGCAAAGATTTACAGGGCTCCTATAATTCACCCCTCCACTTT. The chain couples TRBV5-4 to TRBJ1-6; a weak D match, TRBD1 (6 bases). V lost 6 bases, J lost 0 bases, and 13 bases lay in between. The CDR3 consists of 16 residues. Germline CDR1 SGHNT, CDR2 YYREEE (reference sequence).

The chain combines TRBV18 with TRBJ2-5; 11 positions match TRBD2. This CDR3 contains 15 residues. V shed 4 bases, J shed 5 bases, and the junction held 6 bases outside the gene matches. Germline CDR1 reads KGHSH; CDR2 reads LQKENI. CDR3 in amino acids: CASSRRLAGMETQYF. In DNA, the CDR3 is TGTGCCAGCTCACGTCGACTAGCGGGGATGGAGACCCAGTACTTC. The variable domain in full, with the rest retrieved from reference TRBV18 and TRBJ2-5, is NAGVMQNPRHLVRRRGQEARLRCSPMKGHSHVYWYRQLPEEGLKFMVYLQKENIIDESGMPKERFSAEFPKEGPSILRIQQVVRGDSAAYFCASSRRLAGMETQYFGPGTRLLVL.

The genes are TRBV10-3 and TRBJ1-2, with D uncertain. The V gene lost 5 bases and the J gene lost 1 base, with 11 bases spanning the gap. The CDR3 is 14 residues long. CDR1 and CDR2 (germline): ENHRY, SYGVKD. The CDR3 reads CAISIQEFNYGYTF. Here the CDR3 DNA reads TGTGCCATCAGTATCCAGGAGTTTAACTATGGCTACACCTTC.

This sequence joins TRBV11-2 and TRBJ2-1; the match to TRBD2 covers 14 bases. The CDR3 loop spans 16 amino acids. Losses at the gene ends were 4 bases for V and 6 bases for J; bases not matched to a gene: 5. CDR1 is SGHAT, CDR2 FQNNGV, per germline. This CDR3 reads CASSYPGTSGSNEQFF. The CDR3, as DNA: TGTGCCAGCAGCTACCCCGGGACTAGCGGGAGCAATGAGCAGTTCTTC.

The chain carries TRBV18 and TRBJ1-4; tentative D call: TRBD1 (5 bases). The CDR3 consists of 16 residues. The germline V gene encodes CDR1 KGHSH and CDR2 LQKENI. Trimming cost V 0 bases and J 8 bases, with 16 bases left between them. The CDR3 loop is CASSPPMADQGEKLFF. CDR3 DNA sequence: TGTGCCAGCTCACCACCTATGGCAGATCAGGGAGAAAAACTGTTTTTT.

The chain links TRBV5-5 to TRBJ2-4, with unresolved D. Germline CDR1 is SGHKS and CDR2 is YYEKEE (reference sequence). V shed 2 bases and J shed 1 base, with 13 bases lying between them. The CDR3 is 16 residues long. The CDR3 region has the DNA TGTGCCAGCAGCTTTGGTTTAGGGCTTGCCAAAAACATTCAGTACTTC. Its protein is CASSFGLGLAKNIQYF.

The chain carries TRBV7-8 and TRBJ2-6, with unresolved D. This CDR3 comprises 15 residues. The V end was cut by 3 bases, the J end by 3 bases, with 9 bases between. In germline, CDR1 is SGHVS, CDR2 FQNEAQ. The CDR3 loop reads CASSLAGGGANVLTF. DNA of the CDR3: TGTGCCAGCAGCTTGGCAGGTGGTGGGGCCAACGTCCTGACTTTC.

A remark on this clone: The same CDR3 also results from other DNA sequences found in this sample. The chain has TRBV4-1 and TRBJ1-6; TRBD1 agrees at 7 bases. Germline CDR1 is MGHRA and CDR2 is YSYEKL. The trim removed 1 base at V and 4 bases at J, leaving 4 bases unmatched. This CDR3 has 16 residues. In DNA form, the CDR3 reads TGCGCCAGCAGCCAAGCTGGGACAGTTTATAATTCACCCCTCCACTTT. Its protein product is CASSQAGTVYNSPLHF.

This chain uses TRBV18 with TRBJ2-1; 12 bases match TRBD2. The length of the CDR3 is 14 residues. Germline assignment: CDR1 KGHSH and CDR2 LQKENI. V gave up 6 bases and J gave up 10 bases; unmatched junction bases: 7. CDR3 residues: CASSPGLAGSEQFF. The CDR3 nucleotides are TGTGCCAGCTCCCCCGGACTAGCGGGGAGCGAGCAGTTCTTC.

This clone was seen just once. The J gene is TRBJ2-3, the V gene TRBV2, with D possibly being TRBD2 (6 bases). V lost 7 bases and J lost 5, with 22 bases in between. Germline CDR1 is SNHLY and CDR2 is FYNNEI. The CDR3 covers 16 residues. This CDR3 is CASMGGPLLNLDTQYF. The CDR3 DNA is TGTGCCAGCATGGGGGGACCCCTTTTGAATTTAGATACGCAGTATTTT.